The 17 T cell receptor beta chains in this list originate from one sample, sequenced in a study of glioma-infiltrating T cells. TCR alpha and beta CDR3 regions were amplified from RNA using iRepertoire nested multiplex PCR. TCRdb reprocessed the multiplex PCR reads with MiXCR, giving one entry per CDR3 protein. Of 150,000 or so distinct CDR3 sequences listed, roughly two fifths are singletons. Sample: glioma tissue, nonneoplastic brain tissue, or PBMCs (not recorded which). Receptors originate from a human donor with low-grade glioma or glioblastoma, undergoing nonglioma brain surgery, or in good health (not recorded which).

This clonotype occurred a few times. The chain employs TRBV27 and TRBJ2-7; D not resolved. The CDR3 runs 11 residues. V lost 4 bases and J 6 bases, leaving 7 bases between the germline ends. From germline, CDR1 is MNHEY and CDR2 SMNVEV (reference sequence). CDR3 sequence: CASSSGGEQYF. Written as DNA, the CDR3 is TGTGCCAGCAGTTCGGGTGGCGAGCAGTACTTC.

This clonotype was observed a handful of times. The chain uses TRBV7-2 and TRBJ1-4, with D hard to call. Trimming cost V 0 bases and J 7 bases, with 6 bases left between them. Germline lookup yields CDR1 SGHTA and CDR2 FQGNSA. This CDR3 spans 13 amino acids. CDR3 region: CASSLAPGEKLFF. CDR3 in DNA: TGTGCCAGCAGCTTAGCGCCCGGTGAAAAACTGTTTTTT. The variable domain in full, completed from reference TRBV7-2 and TRBJ1-4, reads GAGVSQSPSNKVTEKGKDVELRCDPISGHTALYWYRQSLGQGLEFLIYFQGNSAPDKSGLPSDRFSAERTGGSVSTLTIQRTQQEDSAVYLCASSLAPGEKLFFGSGTQLSVL.

The V and J genes are TRBV19 and TRBJ2-5; 10 nucleotides line up with TRBD1. V lost 6 bases, J lost 3 bases, and 7 bases stayed unmatched. Germline V gives CDR1 LNHDA, CDR2 SQIVND (reference sequence). The CDR3 spans 15 residues. The CDR3 loop is CASSEDRGLEETQYF. Written as DNA, the CDR3 is TGTGCCAGTAGCGAGGACAGGGGGTTAGAAGAGACCCAGTACTTC.

This clonotype was detected many times. The chain uses TRBV15 and TRBJ2-1; D perhaps matches TRBD2 (6 bases). This CDR3 comprises 14 residues. Trimming took 6 bases from V and 10 from J, leaving 19 bases between them. CDR1 and CDR2 (germline): LNHNV, YYDKDF (reference sequence). CDR3 coding DNA: TGTGCCACCAGTAGGGTGGGGGGAACAGACGAGCAGTTCTTC. As protein: CATSRVGGTDEQFF.

This clonotype is labeled large (0.1 to 1%). This sequence joins TRBV7-9 and TRBJ1-1; 7 bases are shared with TRBD1. The CDR3 contains 18 residues. J gave up 2 bases and V 4 bases, and 16 bases lay outside the gene matches. Germline values: CDR1 SEHNR, CDR2 FQNEAQ (reference sequence). The CDR3, as DNA: TGTGCCAGCAGCTCTAGACAAACGGAGACAGGGCGCAACACTGAAGCTTTCTTT. This encodes CASSSRQTETGRNTEAFF.

This clonotype was seen more than once but under ten times. The CDR3 loop reads CASSWGPSYEQYF. CDR3 in DNA: TGTGCCAGCAGTTGGGGGCCCTCCTACGAGCAGTACTTC. The rearrangement links TRBV6-1 to TRBJ2-7, with a weak D call TRBD1 (6 bases). Trimming pared 5 bases from V and 0 bases from J, leaving 8 bases between. Germline V gene data show CDR1 as MNHNS and CDR2 as SASEGT. This CDR3 is 13 amino acids long.

V and J are TRBV27 and TRBJ1-4; TRBD1 might be the D (5 bases). The germline V and J ends were trimmed by 2 bases and 0 bases, with 16 bases remaining between them. This CDR3 is built from 18 residues. Per germline, CDR1 MNHEY and CDR2 SMNVEV (reference sequence). For the CDR3, the DNA is TGTGCCAGCAGTTTACGCCCCCCCCTCAGGGCAACTAATGAAAAACTGTTTTTT. This sequence encodes CASSLRPPLRATNEKLFF.

The J gene is TRBJ1-2, the V gene TRBV12-3 or TRBV12-4; TRBD1 is a possible D gene (6 bases). CDR3 length: 14 amino acids. The V end was cut by 3 bases, the J end by 8 bases, with 16 bases between. CDR3 region: CASSLDSDTGGYTF. In DNA form, the CDR3 reads TGTGCCAGCAGTTTGGACAGCGATACGGGGGGCTACACCTTC.

This clonotype has only a few counts. The J gene is TRBJ2-2, the V gene TRBV6-1; D gene uncertain. CDR1 MNHNS and CDR2 SASEGT come from the germline V gene. The V end lost 3 bases, the J end lost 3 bases, and 5 bases lay between the germline ends. The CDR3 runs 13 residues. The CDR3 protein is CASSETDTGELFF. In DNA, the CDR3 is TGTGCCAGCAGTGAGACTGACACCGGGGAGCTGTTTTTT.

This clonotype has only a few counts. The V and J genes are TRBV4-1 and TRBJ2-1; possibly TRBD2 for D (6 bases). Germline assignment: CDR1 MGHRA and CDR2 YSYEKL. CDR3 length: 18 residues. Trimming removed 1 base at V and 3 bases at J, with 19 bases between. CDR3: CASSQGGGVGMGYNEQFF. Written as DNA, the CDR3 is TGCGCCAGCAGCCAAGGAGGAGGGGTCGGAATGGGCTACAATGAGCAGTTCTTC.

This rearrangement joins TRBV6-2 or TRBV6-3 to TRBJ2-2; D gene uncertain. Trimming cost V 5 bases and J 7 bases, with 11 bases left between them. The CDR3 covers 13 residues. Germline V gene data show CDR1 as MNHEY and CDR2 as SVGEGT. The CDR3 region has the DNA TGTGCCAGCAGTGCCCTGGACGGCGGGGAGCTGTTTTTT. Encoded protein: CASSALDGGELFF.

The chain links TRBV24-1 to TRBJ2-2, with TRBD1 identical over 10 bases. Germline V gene data show CDR1 as KGHDR and CDR2 as SFDVKD. CDR3 length: 15 residues. J gave up 2 bases and V 7 bases, and 3 bases lay outside the gene matches. This CDR3 reads CATSRDRGNTGELFF. CDR3 coding DNA: TGTGCCACCAGCCGGGACAGGGGAAACACCGGGGAGCTGTTTTTT.

This clonotype appeared a few times. V usage is TRBV19 and J usage is TRBJ2-5, with D possibly matching TRBD2 (5 bases). Germline lookup yields CDR1 LNHDA and CDR2 SQIVND (reference sequence). CDR3 size: 13 residues. The germline V and J ends were trimmed by 5 bases and 3 bases, with 10 bases remaining between them. DNA of the CDR3: TGTGCCAGTAGTGGAGGTAAAGAAGAGACCCAGTACTTC. Translation: CASSGGKEETQYF.

This clonotype was picked up many times. The J gene is TRBJ2-1, the V gene TRBV4-3; D is possibly TRBD1 (6 bases). CDR1 and CDR2 from the germline V gene are LGHNA and YSLEER. The CDR3 covers 15 residues. Trimming cost V 3 bases and J 2 bases, with 11 bases left between them. The CDR3 here is CASSQKTGPYNEQFF. The CDR3 coding sequence is TGCGCCAGCAGCCAGAAAACAGGGCCCTACAATGAGCAGTTCTTC.

This clonotype was seen more than once but under ten times. V and J are TRBV6-9 and TRBJ2-1; 9 nucleotides agree with TRBD2. V lost 2 bases, J lost 7 bases, and 3 bases stayed unmatched. The V gene's germline CDR1 is MNHGY and CDR2 SVAAGI. The CDR3 consists of 14 residues. CDR3 bases: TGTGCCAGCAGTTATAGCGGGGGGCGTAATGAGCAGTTCTTC. The encoded protein is CASSYSGGRNEQFF.

This clonotype appeared a few times. As DNA, the CDR3 is TGTGCCAGCAGCCTTAGCGGGAGGGCCTCGTACAATGAGCAGTTCTTC. Encoded protein: CASSLSGRASYNEQFF. The gene calls are TRBV25-1 and TRBJ2-1; TRBD2 aligns across 11 bases. The V segment lost 6 bases and the J segment 4 bases; nucleotides outside the gene matches: 8. Germline CDR1 reads MGHDK; CDR2 reads SYGVNS. The CDR3 length is 16 residues.

The sample holds a few counts of this clonotype. This chain connects TRBV28 to TRBJ2-5; D is uncertain. CDR3 length equals 11 residues. In germline, CDR1 is MDHEN, CDR2 SYDVKM. V was shortened by 1 base and J by 4 bases, with 1 base between the two germline ends. The CDR3, as DNA: TGTGCCAGCAGTTTATTAGAGACCCAGTACTTC. It yields the protein CASSLLETQYF.